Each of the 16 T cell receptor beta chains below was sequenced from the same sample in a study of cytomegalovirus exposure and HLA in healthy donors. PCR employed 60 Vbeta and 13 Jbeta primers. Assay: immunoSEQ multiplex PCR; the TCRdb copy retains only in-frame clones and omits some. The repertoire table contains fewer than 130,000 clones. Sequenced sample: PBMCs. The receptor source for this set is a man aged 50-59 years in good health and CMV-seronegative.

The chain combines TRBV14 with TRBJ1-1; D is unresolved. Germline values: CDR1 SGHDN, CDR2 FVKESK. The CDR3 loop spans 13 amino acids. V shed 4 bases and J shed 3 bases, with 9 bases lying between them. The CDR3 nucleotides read TGTGCCAGCAGCCTGGAGGAGGACACTGAAGCTTTCTTT. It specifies CASSLEEDTEAFF.

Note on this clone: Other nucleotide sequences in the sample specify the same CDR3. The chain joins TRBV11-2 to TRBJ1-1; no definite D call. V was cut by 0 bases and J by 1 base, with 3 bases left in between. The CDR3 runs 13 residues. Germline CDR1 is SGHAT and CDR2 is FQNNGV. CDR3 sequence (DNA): TGTGCCAGCAGCTTAGATAGGAACACTGAAGCTTTCTTT. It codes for CASSLDRNTEAFF.

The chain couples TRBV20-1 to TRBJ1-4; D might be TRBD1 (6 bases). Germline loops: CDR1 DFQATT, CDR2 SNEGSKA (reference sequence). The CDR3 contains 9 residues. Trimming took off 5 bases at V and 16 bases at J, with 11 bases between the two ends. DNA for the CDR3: TGCAGTGCTGCACCGGGACAGTTTTTT. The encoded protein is CSAAPGQFF.

The CDR3 bases are TGTGCCAGCAGCTTAGGAGGGACACCTGGGGCCAACGTCCTGACTTTC. Its protein product is CASSLGGTPGANVLTF. The gene calls are TRBV7-8 and TRBJ2-6, with D possibly being TRBD1 (6 bases). V was pared by 1 base and J by 2 bases, with 9 bases between. This CDR3 is 16 amino acids long. The germline CDR1 and CDR2 sequences are SGHVS and FQNEAQ.

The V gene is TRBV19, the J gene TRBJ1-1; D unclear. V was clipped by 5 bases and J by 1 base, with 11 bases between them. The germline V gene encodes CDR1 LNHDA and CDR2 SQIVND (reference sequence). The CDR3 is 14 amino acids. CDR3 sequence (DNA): TGTGCCAGTAGTTCAGGACTGAGGAACACTGAAGCTTTCTTT. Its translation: CASSSGLRNTEAFF.

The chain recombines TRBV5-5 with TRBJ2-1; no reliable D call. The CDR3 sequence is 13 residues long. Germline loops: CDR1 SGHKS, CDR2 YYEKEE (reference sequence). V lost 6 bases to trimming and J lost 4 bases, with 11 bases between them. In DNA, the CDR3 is TGTGCCAGCACCCTTCCTTATTACAATGAGCAGTTCTTC. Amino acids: CASTLPYYNEQFF.

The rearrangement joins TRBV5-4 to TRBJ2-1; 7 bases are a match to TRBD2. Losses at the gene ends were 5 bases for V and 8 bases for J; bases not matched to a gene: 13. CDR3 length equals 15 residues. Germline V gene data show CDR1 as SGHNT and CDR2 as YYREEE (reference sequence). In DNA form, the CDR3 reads TGTGCCAGCAGGGTCTGGGGCGGGAGAGCCTATGAGCAGTTCTTC. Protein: CASRVWGGRAYEQFF.

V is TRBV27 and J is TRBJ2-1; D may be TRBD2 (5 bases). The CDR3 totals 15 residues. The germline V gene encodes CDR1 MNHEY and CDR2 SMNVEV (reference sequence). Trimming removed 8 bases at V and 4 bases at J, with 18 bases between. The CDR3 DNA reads TGTGCCAGCCGGAAAGGGCCTACGGGATACAATGAGCAGTTCTTC. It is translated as CASRKGPTGYNEQFF.

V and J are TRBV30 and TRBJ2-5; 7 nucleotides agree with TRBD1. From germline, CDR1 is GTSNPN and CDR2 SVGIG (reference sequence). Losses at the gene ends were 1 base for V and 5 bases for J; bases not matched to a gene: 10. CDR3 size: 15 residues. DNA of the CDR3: TGTGCCTGGAGTGGAACAACAGGGGCGGTGGAGACCCAGTACTTC. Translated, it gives CAWSGTTGAVETQYF.

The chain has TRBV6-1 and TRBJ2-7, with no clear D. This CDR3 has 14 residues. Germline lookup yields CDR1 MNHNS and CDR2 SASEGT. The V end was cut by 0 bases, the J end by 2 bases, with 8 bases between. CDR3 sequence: CASSEAVYPYEQYF. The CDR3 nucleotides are TGTGCCAGCAGTGAAGCGGTCTACCCCTACGAGCAGTACTTC.

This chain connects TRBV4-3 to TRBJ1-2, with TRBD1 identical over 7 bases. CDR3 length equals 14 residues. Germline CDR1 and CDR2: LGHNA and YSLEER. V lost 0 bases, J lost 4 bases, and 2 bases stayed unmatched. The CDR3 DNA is TGCGCCAGCAGCCAAGAGGGGACAGTCTATGGCTACACCTTC. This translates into CASSQEGTVYGYTF.

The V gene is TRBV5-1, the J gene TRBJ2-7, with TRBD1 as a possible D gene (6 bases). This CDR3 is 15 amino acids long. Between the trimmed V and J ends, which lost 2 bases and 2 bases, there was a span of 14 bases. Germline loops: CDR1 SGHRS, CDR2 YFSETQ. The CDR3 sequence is CASSFATGEAYEQYF. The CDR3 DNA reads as TGCGCCAGCAGCTTTGCGACAGGCGAAGCCTACGAGCAGTACTTC.

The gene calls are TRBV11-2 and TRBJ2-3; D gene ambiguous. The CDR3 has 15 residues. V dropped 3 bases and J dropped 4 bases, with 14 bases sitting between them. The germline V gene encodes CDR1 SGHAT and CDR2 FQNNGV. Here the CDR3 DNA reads TGTGCCAGCAGCTTCGGTCCCTCTTCGGCAGATACGCAGTATTTT. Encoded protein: CASSFGPSSADTQYF. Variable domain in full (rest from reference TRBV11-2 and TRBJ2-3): EAGVAQSPRYKIIEKRQSVAFWCNPISGHATLYWYQQILGQGPKLLIQFQNNGVVDDSQLPKDRFSAERLKGVDSTLKIQPAKLEDSAVYLCASSFGPSSADTQYFGPGTRLTVL.

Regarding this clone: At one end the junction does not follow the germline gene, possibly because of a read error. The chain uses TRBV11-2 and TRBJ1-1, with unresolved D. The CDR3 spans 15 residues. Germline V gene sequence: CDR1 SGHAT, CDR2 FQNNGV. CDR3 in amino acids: CASSLDGSSTLKQVF. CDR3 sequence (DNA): TGTGCCAGCAGCTTGGATGGGAGCTCAACACTGAAGCAGGTCTTT.

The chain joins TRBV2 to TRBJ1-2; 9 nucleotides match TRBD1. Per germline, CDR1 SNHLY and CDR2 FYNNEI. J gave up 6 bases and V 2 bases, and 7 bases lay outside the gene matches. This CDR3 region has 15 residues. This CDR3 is CASSEFNRGQDGYTF. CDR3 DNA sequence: TGTGCCAGCAGTGAATTCAACAGGGGGCAGGATGGCTACACCTTC.

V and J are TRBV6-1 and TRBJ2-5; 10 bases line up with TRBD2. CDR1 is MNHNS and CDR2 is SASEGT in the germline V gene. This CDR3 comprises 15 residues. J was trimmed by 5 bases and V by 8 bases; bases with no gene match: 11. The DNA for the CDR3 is TGTGCCAGCTCCGCAAGCCTAGCGGGAGACGAGACCCAGTACTTC. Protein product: CASSASLAGDETQYF.